A selection of T cell receptor beta chains follows, all from one sample in a study of T cells in Graves' hyperthyroidism and ophthalmopathy. TCRdb used MiXCR to reprocess the multiplex PCR reads, holding one entry per CDR3 protein. The sample records 400,000 to 500,000 distinct CDR3 sequences, 14% to 15% being singletons. Sequences were obtained from blood. The receptors come from a man younger than 30 with Graves' ophthalmopathy. Both conserved end residues are part of each CDR3. Each record gives: clone size, V gene, D gene, J gene, CDR3 DNA, CDR3 protein. D genes are given only for firm matches. For some rows the clone size is stated as once, few or many, or as a class when expanded; others skip it.

many	TRBV20-1	TRBD2	TRBJ2-1	TGCAGTGCAACTAGCGGGGACTCCTACAATGAGCAGTTCTTC	CSATSGDSYNEQFF
many	TRBV7-2	TRBD2	TRBJ2-5	TGTGCCAGCAGACTAGCGGGGGGGCTCCAAGGGGCCCAGTACTTC	CASRLAGGLQGAQYF
many	TRBV7-9	-	TRBJ1-1	TGTGCCAGCAGCTTAGGAGGGGCGAGCACTGAAGCTTTCTTT	CASSLGGASTEAFF
many	TRBV24-1	-	TRBJ2-3	TGTGCCACCAGTGATTTGGGCGGGGGCACAGATACGCAGTATTTT	CATSDLGGGTDTQYF
many	TRBV20-1	-	TRBJ1-1	TGCAGTGCCCGCAAGGATACGAACACTGAAGCTTTCTTT	CSARKDTNTEAFF
few	TRBV7-8	-	TRBJ1-5	TGTGCCAGCAGCTTAATGGGGGGGGATAGCAATCAGCCCCAGCATTTT	CASSLMGGDSNQPQHF
many	TRBV6-5	TRBD1	TRBJ2-7	TGTGCCAGCAGTTACGGCGGACAGGGTTACGAGCAGTACTTC	CASSYGGQGYEQYF
many	TRBV18	-	TRBJ1-2	TGTGCCAGCTCACCACCGGGTCGGGATGGCTACACCTTC	CASSPPGRDGYTF
many	TRBV4-1	-	TRBJ1-1	TGCGCCAGCAGCCAAGTGCCAGGGGCCTGGACAACTGAAGCTTTCTTT	CASSQVPGAWTTEAFF
many	TRBV30	-	TRBJ2-5	TGTGCCTGGAGTAGGTCGGGGGTCGGGACCCAGTACTTC	CAWSRSGVGTQYF
many	TRBV14	-	TRBJ2-5	TGTGCCAGCAGCCAAGTAGGCAGCCAAGAGACCCAGTACTTC	CASSQVGSQETQYF
many	TRBV20-1	TRBD2	TRBJ2-3	TGCAGTGCTAGGGGGAGCGGGAGGGCGACAGATACGCAGTATTTT	CSARGSGRATDTQYF
many	TRBV30	-	TRBJ2-1	TGTGCCTGGAGTGTACCGGGGCACTCCTACAATGAGCAGTTCTTC	CAWSVPGHSYNEQFF
-	TRBV9	-	TRBJ2-2	TGTGCCAGCAGTTACTCGAATCCATTACCCCCCTATGGGGAGCTGTTTTTT	CASSYSNPLPPYGELFF
many	TRBV11-2	-	TRBJ1-1	TGTGCCAGCTTGATTGGGGTAGGCGGTCCTGAAGCTTTCTTT	CASLIGVGGPEAFF
many	TRBV7-8	-	TRBJ2-1	TGTGCCAGCAGCTTAGCGGAAGGGGGCGGGGGCAATGAGCAGTTCTTC	CASSLAEGGGGNEQFF
many	TRBV29-1	-	TRBJ2-1	TGCAGCGTTGGTTTGTCACAGGGAATAACGGTTTCTGATGAGCAGTTCTTC	CSVGLSQGITVSDEQFF
-	TRBV7-3	-	TRBJ2-1	TGTGCCAGCAGCTTACGTAATGGCGGGAATCTCCCTTACAATGAGCAGTTCTTC	CASSLRNGGNLPYNEQFF
many	TRBV6-5	-	TRBJ1-2	TGTGCCAGCAGTTACTACTTACGGGGGAACGATGGCTACACCTTC	CASSYYLRGNDGYTF
few	TRBV20-1	-	TRBJ2-5	TGCAGTGCCGCTCAAGGGTGGAAAGAGACCCAGTACTTC	CSAAQGWKETQYF
few	TRBV2	-	TRBJ1-5	TGTGCCAGCACCGACTGGGGGGGCGGCAATCAGCCCCAGCATTTT	CASTDWGGGNQPQHF
many	TRBV13	-	TRBJ2-2	TGTGCCAGCAGCTCCCGACTAGCGAACACCGGGGAGCTGTTTTTT	CASSSRLANTGELFF
-	TRBV2	TRBD1	TRBJ1-2	TGTGCCAGCGCCGCAGGGGGCGTCTATGGCTACACCTTC	CASAAGGVYGYTF
-	TRBV11-2	TRBD2	TRBJ2-3	TGTGCCAGCAGCGAGCTAGCGGGATTTGTAGATACGCAGTATTTT	CASSELAGFVDTQYF
many	TRBV7-8	-	TRBJ2-7	TGTGCCAGCAGCTTAGTGTTCGCAGTTTCCTACGAGCAGTACTTC	CASSLVFAVSYEQYF
many	TRBV20-1	-	TRBJ2-5	TGCAGTGCTAGGGACTGGCAGTCCTTCCAAGAGACCCAGTACTTC	CSARDWQSFQETQYF
-	TRBV15	TRBD1	TRBJ2-1	TGTGCCACCAGCGGAGACTCTCGGCAGGGGGCGAACAATGAGCAGTTCTTC	CATSGDSRQGANNEQFF
many	TRBV5-1	TRBD2	TRBJ2-1	TGCGCCAGCACACCGGGACTAGCGGGAGGGAATAGCTACAATGAGCAGTTCTTC	CASTPGLAGGNSYNEQFF
-	TRBV19	-	TRBJ2-2	TGTGCCAGTAGTATAGACGCCAGGACACGCCAGGGATTGACCGGGGAGCTGTTTTTT	CASSIDARTRQGLTGELFF
-	TRBV12-3/TRBV12-4	-	TRBJ2-7	TGTGCGCCAGCTCCCTTATGCCCTTCCTACGAGCAGTACTTC	CAPAPLCPSYEQYF
many	TRBV7-3	-	TRBJ1-2	TGTGCCAGCAGCTTAATCTCTCTTCTGAGCAGTGGCTACACCTTC	CASSLISLLSSGYTF
few	TRBV6-5	-	TRBJ2-3	TGTGCCAGCAGTTACTCCCTGAGGGCAGGGACCACCACAGATACGCAGTATTTT	CASSYSLRAGTTTDTQYF
once	TRBV29-1	-	TRBJ2-5	TGCAGCGTTGAGCAGGGCGGGCAAGAGACCCAGTACTTC	CSVEQGGQETQYF
few	TRBV24-1	-	TRBJ2-2	TGTGCCACCAGTGGGGGGTGGACCGGGGAGCTGTTTTTT	CATSGGWTGELFF
-	TRBV10-3	-	TRBJ2-1	TGTGCCATCAGTCACAGGGTTGAGAATGAGCAGTTCTTC	CAISHRVENEQFF
many	TRBV27	-	TRBJ2-3	TGTGCCAGCAGTTTAGGGTTCGCCATACATAACACAGATACGCAGTATTTT	CASSLGFAIHNTDTQYF
many	TRBV11-2	-	TRBJ1-2	TGTGCCAGCAGCTTAGAGGTCCCCGTTTATGGCTACACCTTC	CASSLEVPVYGYTF
many	TRBV5-1	TRBD2	TRBJ2-7	TGCGCCAGCAGCTTTGGTGGGGGGGGGACCTCCTACGAGCAGTACTTC	CASSFGGGGTSYEQYF
many	TRBV19	TRBD1	TRBJ1-5	TGTGCCAGTAGTAGCCAGGGGACAGGGGGCTGGCAGCCCCAGCATTTT	CASSSQGTGGWQPQHF
many	TRBV27	TRBD2	TRBJ2-1	TGTGCCAGCAGTTTATTTTCTAGTTCGCGCGGGAGGTTGTACAATGAGCAGTTCTTC	CASSLFSSSRGRLYNEQFF
-	TRBV7-6	-	TRBJ2-7	TGTGCCAGCAGCCTAGGAGGGGGATGCGAGCAGTACTTC	CASSLGGGCEQYF
many	TRBV2	-	TRBJ2-5	TGTGCCAGCTGTAGGGGGGCGATGGAGACCCAGTACTTC	CASCRGAMETQYF
few	TRBV27	TRBD2	TRBJ2-7	TGTGCCAGCAGTTTAAGACCGGGACTAGGGGCCTCCTACGAGCAGTACTTC	CASSLRPGLGASYEQYF
-	TRBV5-6	-	TRBJ1-3	TGTGCCAGCAGCTTACTCAGTCGGGGAAACACCATATATTTT	CASSLLSRGNTIYF
few	TRBV12-3/TRBV12-4	TRBD1	TRBJ1-2	TGTGCCAGCAGAATGGACAGGTACGATGGCTACACCTTC	CASRMDRYDGYTF